This entry lists 21 T cell receptor beta chains sequenced from one sample in a study of cytomegalovirus exposure and HLA in healthy donors. PCR was performed using 60 Vbeta and 13 Jbeta primers. The assay was immunoSEQ multiplex PCR, and TCRdb's table has in-frame clones only and misses some. The listing contains around 160,000 clones. The sample consisted of PBMCs. The receptor source for this set is a woman aged 50 to 65 in good health and CMV-seronegative.

The chain uses TRBV15 and TRBJ1-5, with D possibly being TRBD1 (6 bases). V dropped 2 bases and J dropped 5 bases, with 16 bases sitting between them. Germline V lookup: CDR1 LNHNV, CDR2 YYDKDF (reference sequence). The CDR3 spans 16 residues. CDR3 residues: CATSRPNRARDQPQHF. The CDR3 DNA reads as TGTGCCACCAGCAGACCGAACAGGGCTAGGGATCAGCCCCAGCATTTT.

Comment on this clone: A read error may account for a junction end that differs from germline. The chain couples TRBV19 to TRBJ2-7; TRBD2 might be the D (6 bases). Germline values: CDR1 LNHDA, CDR2 SQIVND (reference sequence). The CDR3 has 12 amino acids. As DNA, the CDR3 is TGTGCCAGTAGAATAGGAGGAGGGGAGCAGTACTTC. This gives the protein CASRIGGGEQYF.

CDR3 nucleotide sequence: TGTGCCACCACCTTGGGACAGCGAAATTCACCCCTCCACTTT. Translation gives CATTLGQRNSPLHF. The chain combines TRBV10-3 with TRBJ1-6; 7 nucleotides line up with TRBD1. Trimming removed 10 bases from V and 7 bases from J; junction bases left unmatched: 10. This CDR3 is built from 14 residues. Germline loops: CDR1 ENHRY, CDR2 SYGVKD.

The rearrangement links TRBV5-6 to TRBJ2-1; 13 nucleotides line up with TRBD2. The CDR3 extends over 15 amino acids. After removal of 4 bases from V and 5 bases from J, the junction contained 3 bases not matched to a gene. Looked up from germline, CDR1 is SGHDT and CDR2 is YYEEEE. As DNA, the CDR3 is TGTGCCAGCAGCCAGGGACTAGCGGGGAACAATGAGCAGTTCTTC. Translating gives CASSQGLAGNNEQFF.

J is TRBJ1-3 and V is TRBV15; D gene unclear. The V end lost 0 bases, the J end lost 2 bases, and 8 bases lay between the germline ends. The CDR3 has 15 residues. Germline V gene sequence: CDR1 LNHNV, CDR2 YYDKDF (reference sequence). The CDR3 loop reads CATSRDRVAGNTIYF. As DNA, the CDR3 is TGTGCCACCAGCAGAGATCGGGTCGCTGGAAACACCATATATTTT. The variable domain in full, with the rest retrieved from reference TRBV15 and TRBJ1-3, is DAMVIQNPRYQVTQFGKPVTLSCSQTLNHNVMYWYQQKSSQAPKLLFHYYDKDFNNEADTPDNFQSRRPNTSFCFLDIRSPGLGDTAMYLCATSRDRVAGNTIYFGEGSWLTVV.

In nucleotides, the CDR3 is TGTGCCAGCAGCTTAGATCTAGGGGGAGGGAAGTTTGGTGAGCAGTTCTTC. Encoded protein: CASSLDLGGGKFGEQFF. V gene TRBV11-2 combines with J gene TRBJ2-1, with TRBD2 as a possible D gene (7 bases). The CDR3 covers 17 residues. V lost 0 bases to trimming and J lost 9 bases, with 21 bases between them. Germline V lookup: CDR1 SGHAT, CDR2 FQNNGV.

The chain joins TRBV30 to TRBJ1-1; weak D call: TRBD1 (5 bases). The V gene's germline CDR1 is GTSNPN and CDR2 SVGIG (reference sequence). This CDR3 is 11 amino acids long. The V end was cut by 0 bases, the J end by 8 bases, with 7 bases between. CDR3: CAWSVAGEAFF. The CDR3 DNA reads as TGTGCCTGGAGTGTTGCAGGGGAAGCTTTCTTT.

The V gene is TRBV5-4, the J gene TRBJ2-1; TRBD2 matches at 9 bases. The germline gives CDR1 SGHNT, CDR2 YYREEE (reference sequence). The ends lost 2 bases at V and 5 bases at J; junction bases unmatched: 2. This CDR3 comprises 14 residues. CDR3 amino acids: CASSLRLADNEQFF. CDR3 sequence (DNA): TGTGCCAGCAGCTTAAGACTAGCGGACAATGAGCAGTTCTTC. The variable domain in full, completed from reference TRBV5-4 and TRBJ2-1, reads ETGVTQSPTHLIKTRGQQVTLRCSSQSGHNTVSWYQQALGQGPQFIFQYYREEENGRGNFPPRFSGLQFPNYSSELNVNALELDDSALYLCASSLRLADNEQFFGPGTRLTVL.

This chain connects TRBV5-6 to TRBJ2-1; D unresolved. The V end lost 0 bases, the J end lost 9 bases, and 7 bases lay between the germline ends. The length of the CDR3 is 12 residues. In germline, CDR1 is SGHDT, CDR2 YYEEEE. The CDR3 spells CASSLGQTEQFF. The CDR3 DNA sequence: TGTGCCAGCAGCTTGGGGCAAACTGAGCAGTTCTTC.

J is TRBJ2-7 and V is TRBV6-1; 10 bases map to TRBD2. Germline trimming cut 6 bases from V and 5 bases from J; bases unmatched to any gene: 7. In germline, CDR1 is MNHNS, CDR2 SASEGT. CDR3 length: 14 residues. CDR3 sequence (DNA): TGTGCCAGCAGGTCAGCGGGAGGGCCCCACGAGCAGTACTTC. This gives the protein CASRSAGGPHEQYF.

This rearrangement joins TRBV9 to TRBJ1-2; D perhaps matches TRBD1 (6 bases). The CDR3 loop spans 14 amino acids. Trimming pared 0 bases from V and 3 bases from J, leaving 9 bases between. The germline CDR1 and CDR2 sequences are SGDLS and YYNGEE. This chain's CDR3 is CASSVGPGDYGYTF. In DNA form, the CDR3 reads TGTGCCAGCAGCGTAGGCCCAGGGGACTATGGCTACACCTTC.

This chain connects TRBV27 to TRBJ1-5; 7 bases match TRBD1. Unmatched junction bases numbered 10, after V lost 2 bases and J lost 0 bases. Germline lookup yields CDR1 MNHEY and CDR2 SMNVEV (reference sequence). The CDR3 is 18 amino acids. The CDR3 sequence: CASSLSRLTGYSNQPQHF. Here the CDR3 DNA reads TGTGCCAGCAGTTTAAGTCGCCTGACAGGGTATAGCAATCAGCCCCAGCATTTT.

This chain joins TRBV4-2 and TRBJ2-2, with 9 bases fitting TRBD2. V shed 0 bases, J shed 5 bases, and the junction held 4 bases outside the gene matches. Germline lookup yields CDR1 LGHNA and CDR2 YNFKEQ. CDR3 size: 16 residues. The CDR3 protein is CASSQDLAGATGELFF. For the CDR3, the DNA is TGTGCCAGCAGCCAAGATTTAGCGGGGGCTACCGGGGAGCTGTTTTTT.

The chain joins TRBV19 to TRBJ2-1; maybe TRBD2 (5 bases). CDR1 is LNHDA, CDR2 SQIVND, per germline (reference sequence). The CDR3 covers 16 residues. With 3 bases removed from V and 0 bases from J, the gap between germline ends came to 12 bases. The CDR3 is CASSMSGRSSYNEQFF. Here the CDR3 DNA reads TGTGCCAGTAGTATGAGCGGACGGAGCTCCTACAATGAGCAGTTCTTC. Drawing the rest from reference TRBV19 and TRBJ2-1, the complete variable domain is DGGITQSPKYLFRKEGQNVTLSCEQNLNHDAMYWYRQDPGQGLRLIYYSQIVNDFQKGDIAEGYSVSREKKESFPLTVTSAQKNPTAFYLCASSMSGRSSYNEQFFGPGTRLTVL.

The V and J genes are TRBV19 and TRBJ1-5; 7 nucleotides match TRBD1. Germline CDR1 reads LNHDA; CDR2 reads SQIVND (reference sequence). Trimming at V came to 6 bases and at J to 0 bases, leaving 5 bases not matched to a gene. The CDR3 loop spans 15 amino acids. CDR3 loop: CASSGTDYSNQPQHF. In DNA, the CDR3 is TGTGCCAGTAGCGGGACAGATTATAGCAATCAGCCCCAGCATTTT.

V is TRBV5-1 and J is TRBJ1-1; 10 bases agree with TRBD1. Germline trimming cut 3 bases from V and 2 bases from J; bases unmatched to any gene: 4. CDR1 is SGHRS, CDR2 YFSETQ, per germline. The CDR3 extends over 15 amino acids. CDR3 sequence: CASSWGTGVNTEAFF. CDR3 coding DNA: TGCGCCAGCAGCTGGGGGACAGGGGTTAACACTGAAGCTTTCTTT. Full variable domain (missing parts from reference TRBV5-1 and TRBJ1-1): KAGVTQTPRYLIKTRGQQVTLSCSPISGHRSVSWYQQTPGQGLQFLFEYFSETQRNKGNFPGRFSGRQFSNSRSEMNVSTLELGDSALYLCASSWGTGVNTEAFFGQGTRLTVV.

The chain couples TRBV2 to TRBJ1-4; 7 bases map to TRBD1. V shed 2 bases and J 11 bases; nucleotides not matched to a gene: 2. The CDR3 has 12 residues. Germline-derived CDR1 and CDR2 are SNHLY and FYNNEI. CDR3 protein: CASSERDSKLFF. The CDR3 DNA follows: TGTGCCAGCAGTGAACGGGACAGTAAACTGTTTTTT.

The chain uses TRBV5-4 and TRBJ2-2, with D possibly matching TRBD1 (5 bases). Germline loops: CDR1 SGHNT, CDR2 YYREEE (reference sequence). The CDR3 extends over 16 amino acids. V gave up 0 bases and J gave up 7 bases, with 16 bases separating them. The CDR3, as DNA: TGTGCCAGCAGCTTGGGGCAGGGAATCCGTAACGGGGAGCTGTTTTTT. Amino acids: CASSLGQGIRNGELFF.

The rearrangement joins TRBV20-1 to TRBJ1-2, with D tentatively TRBD1 (5 bases). Between the trimmed V and J ends, which lost 4 bases and 7 bases, there was a span of 10 bases. The length of the CDR3 is 11 residues. Germline CDR1 is DFQATT and CDR2 is SNEGSKA (reference sequence). CDR3 in DNA: TGCAGTGCTAACCAGGGAGGTGGCTACACCTTC. It specifies CSANQGGGYTF.

The chain joins TRBV2 to TRBJ2-7; no firm D call. Germline CDR1 reads SNHLY; CDR2 reads FYNNEI. The V and J ends lost 7 bases and 6 bases respectively, with 13 bases between them. The CDR3 is 12 residues long. CDR3 sequence reads: CASTELVGEQYF. CDR3 nucleotide sequence: TGTGCCAGCACCGAACTCGTTGGCGAGCAGTACTTC.

This chain connects TRBV4-3 to TRBJ2-3; D remains ambiguous. The CDR3 covers 15 residues. Looked up from germline, CDR1 is LGHNA and CDR2 is YSLEER. V shed 0 bases and J shed 11 bases, with 18 bases lying between them. As DNA, the CDR3 is TGCGCCAGCAGCCAAGATGTCGCGGAAGCCAGTATGCAGTATTTT. Protein product: CASSQDVAEASMQYF.